This TCR beta chain was recorded in a study of cytomegalovirus exposure and HLA in healthy donors. It was with 60 Vbeta and 13 Jbeta primers that the PCR ran. Data came from immunoSEQ multiplex PCR; TCRdb stores just in-frame clones and leaves some out. Of 120,000 or so clones detected, 75% to 85% appear once; the ten largest clones hold approximately 10%. Germline trimming cut 5 bases from V and 9 bases from J; bases unmatched to any gene: 9. The CDR3 spans 14 residues. Germline loops: CDR1 SNHLY, CDR2 FYNNEI. Sequenced sample: PBMCs. V and J are TRBV2 and TRBJ1-5; 8 nucleotides match TRBD1. This sequence originates from a man between 25 and 39 years old in good health and CMV-seropositive. The CDR3 reads CASSSDRAFMPQHF. CDR3 coding DNA: TGTGCCAGCAGTTCGGACAGGGCTTTTATGCCCCAGCATTTT.